This TCR beta chain was identified in a study of shared T cell receptors in the human thymus. This clone was picked up one time. The assay was immunoSEQ multiplex PCR, and TCRdb's table has in-frame clones only and misses some. Of over 450,000 clones listed, 78% are singletons. CDR3 length: 13 residues. Germline values: CDR1 MNHEY, CDR2 SVGAGI. V lost 5 bases to trimming and J lost 3 bases, with 10 bases between them. The same data also went into a second study, on human thymus T cells. That paper adds: Resected material from corrective heart surgery provided the thymus tissue analysed. Overlap was high between thymic repertoires from unrelated individuals, as reported in related research.

The sequenced material came from thymocytes. This TCR came from a boy under two years old with a congenital heart defect. The gene calls are TRBV6-5 and TRBJ1-2, with D tentatively TRBD1 (6 bases). The CDR3 reads CASSIGGHYGYTF. In DNA form, the CDR3 reads TGTGCCAGCAGTATCGGGGGGCACTATGGCTACACCTTC.